The 16 T cell receptor beta chains below all came from one sample that was sequenced in a study of control samples from healthy donors and cancer patients. The method was immunoSEQ multiplex PCR; TCRdb's version includes in-frame clones alone and lacks a portion of them. The data show about 170,000 clones, with around 90% seen just once and about 12% held by the top ten. The sequencing sample was made of blood. The receptors were sampled from a man in his thirties or forties in good health.

This rearrangement joins TRBV5-4 to TRBJ2-1; 9 bases map to TRBD2. Germline CDR1 reads SGHNT; CDR2 reads YYREEE (reference sequence). CDR3 size: 14 residues. The V and J ends lost 2 bases and 9 bases, in that order; junction bases with no gene match: 6. Written as DNA, the CDR3 is TGTGCCAGCAGCTTTGGCGGGGGGGCTCTTGAGCAGTTCTTC. Its translation: CASSFGGGALEQFF. Variable domain in full (rest from reference TRBV5-4 and TRBJ2-1): ETGVTQSPTHLIKTRGQQVTLRCSSQSGHNTVSWYQQALGQGPQFIFQYYREEENGRGNFPPRFSGLQFPNYSSELNVNALELDDSALYLCASSFGGGALEQFFGPGTRLTVL.

V gene TRBV3-1 (or the pseudogene TRBV3-2) combines with J gene TRBJ1-3, with D possibly matching TRBD1 (5 bases). There are 16 residues in the CDR3. V lost 4 bases and J 1 base, leaving 14 bases between the germline ends. Germline CDR1 is LGHDT and CDR2 is YNNKEL (reference sequence). CDR3 loop: CASSPRQTLSGNTIYF. As DNA, the CDR3 is TGTGCCAGCAGCCCCAGACAGACGCTGTCTGGAAACACCATATATTTT.

The J gene is TRBJ2-1, the V gene TRBV25-1, with D perhaps being TRBD1 or TRBD2 (7 bases each). The CDR3 runs 13 residues. With 8 bases removed from V and 6 bases from J, the gap between germline ends came to 14 bases. CDR1 MGHDK and CDR2 SYGVNS come from the germline V gene. The DNA of the CDR3 is TGTGCCAGCGGTCAGGGGGGGGGCAATGAGCAGTTCTTC. Translation gives CASGQGGGNEQFF. The entire variable domain, with the rest obtained from reference TRBV25-1 and TRBJ2-1, is as follows: EADIYQTPRYLVIGTGKKITLECSQTMGHDKMYWYQQDPGMELHLIHYSYGVNSTEKGDLSSESTVSRIRTEHFPLTLESARPSHTSQYLCASGQGGGNEQFFGPGTRLTVL.

This chain links TRBV5-1 with TRBJ2-5; TRBD2 matches 10 bases. The CDR3 length is 15 residues. CDR1 and CDR2 from the germline V gene are SGHRS and YFSETQ. The V and J ends lost 2 bases and 4 bases, in that order; junction bases with no gene match: 5. The CDR3 loop is CASSLAGGQGETQYF. The CDR3 DNA is TGCGCCAGCAGCTTAGCGGGGGGGCAAGGAGAGACCCAGTACTTC.

The chain uses TRBV6-5 and TRBJ2-1; D is undetermined. Germline V CDR1 and CDR2: MNHEY, SVGAGI. The CDR3 covers 14 residues. Trimming pared 0 bases from V and 7 bases from J, leaving 10 bases between. The CDR3 loop reads CASSYSGNRNEQFF. In DNA, the CDR3 is TGTGCCAGCAGTTACTCAGGGAATCGTAATGAGCAGTTCTTC.

This chain joins TRBV11-2 and TRBJ2-2; 8 nucleotides agree with TRBD2. This CDR3 has 13 amino acids. Germline assignment: CDR1 SGHAT and CDR2 FQNNGV. Trimming removed 7 bases from V and 7 bases from J; junction bases left unmatched: 5. In DNA, the CDR3 is TGTGCCAGCACCCCCGGGAGGGTCGGGGAGCTGTTTTTT. Protein: CASTPGRVGELFF.

The chain is built from TRBV24-1 and TRBJ2-6; TRBD1 matches at 7 bases. The CDR3 spans 13 residues. V shed 11 bases, J shed 2 bases, and the junction held 2 bases outside the gene matches. Looked up from germline, CDR1 is KGHDR and CDR2 is SFDVKD. In nucleotides, the CDR3 is TGTGCCATTGGACAGGCTGGGGCCAACGTCCTGACTTTC. This codes for CAIGQAGANVLTF.

This chain links TRBV19 with TRBJ1-2, with 7 bases aligning to TRBD1. V trimming: 5 bases; J trimming: 4 bases; junction bases outside the gene matches: 16. Germline values: CDR1 LNHDA, CDR2 SQIVND (reference sequence). The CDR3 loop spans 17 amino acids. CDR3 coding DNA: TGTGCCAGTAGTCCTCTGGGACAGCAACTAGGGGGCTATGGCTACACCTTC. It encodes CASSPLGQQLGGYGYTF.

The CDR3 bases are TGTGCCAGCAGCTTAGGGAATTATGGCTACACCTTC. Translated: CASSLGNYGYTF. This rearrangement joins TRBV7-9 to TRBJ1-2; D remains unclear. This CDR3 has 12 residues. V was shortened by 1 base and J by 5 bases, with 5 bases between the two germline ends. Germline lookup yields CDR1 SEHNR and CDR2 FQNEAQ (reference sequence).

The V gene is TRBV7-2, the J gene TRBJ2-2, with 11 bases lining up with TRBD2. The V gene's germline CDR1 is SGHTA and CDR2 FQGNSA. The CDR3 sequence is 15 residues long. With V trimmed by 4 bases and J by 6 bases, 4 bases remained unmatched. CDR3 nucleotides: TGTGCCAGCAGCTGGCTAGCGGGAGGACCCGGGGAGCTGTTTTTT. Translation gives CASSWLAGGPGELFF.

This clone was picked up one time. The chain uses TRBV28 and TRBJ1-1, with 7 bases aligning to TRBD1. Per germline, CDR1 MDHEN and CDR2 SYDVKM. The V segment lost 8 bases and the J segment 0 bases; nucleotides outside the gene matches: 3. CDR3 length: 13 amino acids. In DNA, the CDR3 is TGTGCCAGCCTGGGACAGCTGAACACTGAAGCTTTCTTT. The encoded protein is CASLGQLNTEAFF.

The chain couples TRBV7-9 to TRBJ1-3; unclear D gene. V was trimmed by 1 base and J by 2 bases, leaving 3 bases between them. Per the germline V gene, CDR1 is SEHNR and CDR2 is FQNEAQ (reference sequence). CDR3 length: 13 amino acids. In DNA, the CDR3 is TGTGCCAGCAGCTTAGTCCCTGGAAACACCATATATTTT. The encoded protein is CASSLVPGNTIYF.

The chain carries TRBV4-2 and TRBJ2-7; 8 bases map to TRBD2. This CDR3 spans 16 amino acids. With V trimmed by 0 bases and J by 11 bases, 15 bases remained unmatched. Germline V gene sequence: CDR1 LGHNA, CDR2 YNFKEQ. CDR3: CASSQDMRLAPWNEYF. In nucleotides, the CDR3 is TGTGCCAGCAGCCAAGATATGCGACTAGCGCCTTGGAATGAGTACTTC.

The V gene is TRBV4-3, the J gene TRBJ2-3, with 7 bases aligning to TRBD1. Losses at the gene ends were 4 bases for V and 1 base for J; bases not matched to a gene: 2. CDR1 is LGHNA and CDR2 is YSLEER in the germline V gene. The CDR3 totals 14 residues. The CDR3 coding sequence is TGCGCCAGCAGCCTCACAGGGGGCACAGATACGCAGTATTTT. It specifies CASSLTGGTDTQYF.

A single count supports this clone. The chain employs TRBV24-1 and TRBJ1-5; 8 bases fit TRBD1. The ends lost 4 bases at V and 7 bases at J; junction bases unmatched: 5. This CDR3 spans 14 amino acids. Germline lookup yields CDR1 KGHDR and CDR2 SFDVKD. This chain's CDR3 is CATSETGVGQPQHF. CDR3 nucleotide sequence: TGTGCCACCAGTGAGACAGGGGTGGGCCAGCCCCAGCATTTT.

This clone was seen only once. The chain recombines TRBV3-1 (or the pseudogene TRBV3-2) with TRBJ1-4; perhaps TRBD1 as D (6 bases). V was shortened by 6 bases and J by 0 bases, with 8 bases between the two germline ends. Germline CDR1 is LGHDT and CDR2 is YNNKEL (reference sequence). The CDR3 covers 14 residues. CDR3 bases: TGTGCCAGCAGTTACAGGGCAACTAATGAAAAACTGTTTTTT. Translating it yields CASSYRATNEKLFF.